One and the same sample provided the 32 T cell receptor beta chains below, sequenced in a study of preoperative IRX-2 immunotherapy in early breast cancer. Treatment given: preoperative locoregional IRX-2 cytokine immunotherapy. Produced via immunoSEQ multiplex PCR; TCRdb's table is partial and in-frame only. The sample records roughly 27,000 clones, around 75% being singletons. This sample comprised lymph node tissue, obtained before IRX-2 immunotherapy. The source is a human donor with breast cancer.

J is TRBJ2-3 and V is TRBV5-1, with D possibly matching TRBD1 (5 bases). The CDR3 spans 15 residues. Germline assignment: CDR1 SGHRS and CDR2 YFSETQ. Trimming left V 7 bases short and J 1 base short, with 16 bases between. CDR3 sequence (DNA): TGCGCCAGCCAGGACCAGGGTTTGGGCACAGATACGCAGTATTTT. Protein sequence: CASQDQGLGTDTQYF. Full variable domain (outside the CDR3, taken from reference TRBV5-1 and TRBJ2-3): KAGVTQTPRYLIKTRGQQVTLSCSPISGHRSVSWYQQTPGQGLQFLFEYFSETQRNKGNFPGRFSGRQFSNSRSEMNVSTLELGDSALYLCASQDQGLGTDTQYFGPGTRLTVL.

This clone has a handful of counts. The chain carries TRBV11-3 and TRBJ2-5; 10 bases are a match to TRBD2. This CDR3 is 16 amino acids long. The germline V gene has CDR1 SGHNT and CDR2 YENEEA. J was trimmed by 2 bases and V by 1 base; bases with no gene match: 4. The CDR3 loop reads CASSLVILAGQETQYF. CDR3 DNA: TGTGCCAGCAGCTTAGTTATACTAGCGGGACAAGAGACCCAGTACTTC.

The chain carries TRBV11-3 and TRBJ1-3, with a possible D match to TRBD1 (6 bases). V lost 2 bases to trimming and J lost 0 bases, with 8 bases between them. CDR3 size: 15 residues. Germline assignment: CDR1 SGHNT and CDR2 YENEEA. The CDR3 DNA sequence: TGTGCCAGCAGCTTAAGGACAGCCTCTGGAAACACCATATATTTT. It encodes CASSLRTASGNTIYF.

The CDR3 sequence is CASSSWGAGNQPQHF. The CDR3 bases are TGTGCCAGCAGCTCGTGGGGGGCTGGCAATCAGCCCCAGCATTTT. The chain uses TRBV11-3 and TRBJ1-5, with D maybe TRBD1 (6 bases). The CDR3 is 15 residues long. Trimming cost V 4 bases and J 2 bases, with 12 bases left between them. The germline V gene has CDR1 SGHNT and CDR2 YENEEA. The variable domain in full, with the rest retrieved from reference TRBV11-3 and TRBJ1-5, is EAGVVQSPRYKIIEKKQPVAFWCNPISGHNTLYWYLQNLGQGPELLIRYENEEAVDDSQLPKDRFSAERLKGVDSTLKIQPAELGDSAVYLCASSSWGAGNQPQHFGDGTRLSIL.

V and J are TRBV6-8 and TRBJ2-4, with D perhaps assigned TRBD1 or TRBD2 (5 bases each). The CDR3 totals 13 residues. The germline V gene encodes CDR1 MNHGY and CDR2 SAAAGT. V was pared by 4 bases and J by 9 bases, with 13 bases between. The CDR3 loop is CASSSTTRGIQYF. DNA for the CDR3: TGTGCCAGCAGTTCTACCACGAGGGGCATTCAGTACTTC.

The chain joins TRBV19 to TRBJ2-2; D may be TRBD2 (5 bases). There are 15 residues in the CDR3. The V gene lost 7 bases and the J gene lost 3 bases, with 15 bases spanning the gap. From germline, CDR1 is LNHDA and CDR2 SQIVND (reference sequence). CDR3 residues: CASTSRERDTGELFF. The CDR3 nucleotides read TGTGCCAGTACTTCCCGGGAACGGGACACCGGGGAGCTGTTTTTT.

Only one count was recorded for this clone. The chain carries TRBV11-3 and TRBJ1-1, with a weak D call TRBD1 (6 bases). V was trimmed by 3 bases and J by 5 bases, leaving 16 bases between them. CDR3 length equals 15 residues. CDR1 is SGHNT and CDR2 is YENEEA in the germline V gene. CDR3 region: CASSLGGRGGTEAFF. Here the CDR3 DNA reads TGTGCCAGCAGCTTGGGAGGCAGGGGAGGAACTGAAGCTTTCTTT.

This clone was seen only a few times. V and J are TRBV19 and TRBJ2-3; TRBD2 might be the D (6 bases). The germline CDR1 and CDR2 sequences are LNHDA and SQIVND (reference sequence). Trimming removed 4 bases from V and 8 bases from J, with 19 bases in between. The CDR3 covers 15 residues. DNA of the CDR3: TGTGCCAGTAGTACTGCGGGACTCGGTTTCAGTACGCAGTATTTT. Translation: CASSTAGLGFSTQYF.

The genes are TRBV14 and TRBJ2-7; D unresolved. The V and J ends lost 3 bases and 4 bases respectively, with 16 bases between them. Germline-derived CDR1 and CDR2 are SGHDN and FVKESK. The CDR3 loop spans 15 amino acids. The CDR3 coding sequence is TGTGCCAGCAGCCACAAAGAGGCTCGCTGGTACGAGCAGTACTTC. Protein sequence: CASSHKEARWYEQYF.

The V and J genes are TRBV19 and TRBJ1-2; D remains unclear. Germline values: CDR1 LNHDA, CDR2 SQIVND (reference sequence). The CDR3 is made up of 15 amino acids. The germline V and J ends were trimmed by 3 bases and 6 bases, with 17 bases remaining between them. The CDR3 here is CASSIRDIGLDGYTF. The CDR3, as DNA: TGTGCCAGTAGTATTCGTGACATTGGATTGGATGGCTACACCTTC.

V and J are TRBV15 and TRBJ1-3; no clear D gene. CDR3 length: 16 amino acids. The germline V gene has CDR1 LNHNV and CDR2 YYDKDF (reference sequence). Trimming took off 0 bases at V and 0 bases at J, with 9 bases between the two ends. The CDR3 nucleotides are TGTGCCACCAGCAGAGATCGACCGATCTCTGGAAACACCATATATTTT. It encodes CATSRDRPISGNTIYF.

The genes are TRBV6-8 and TRBJ1-1, with TRBD1 matching 9 bases. CDR3 length: 17 amino acids. Germline V gene sequence: CDR1 MNHGY, CDR2 SAAAGT. V shed 2 bases, J shed 5 bases, and the junction held 12 bases outside the gene matches. This CDR3 is CASSYPGTGPRKTEAFF. CDR3 sequence (DNA): TGTGCCAGCAGTTACCCCGGGACAGGGCCACGGAAAACTGAAGCTTTCTTT.

This rearrangement joins TRBV4-1 to TRBJ1-5; perhaps TRBD1 as D (6 bases). Germline-derived CDR1 and CDR2 are MGHRA and YSYEKL. V was cut by 2 bases and J by 7 bases, with 18 bases left in between. The CDR3 covers 16 residues. CDR3 sequence reads: CASSQLITRGRQPQHF. CDR3 DNA: TGCGCCAGCAGCCAATTAATCACCAGGGGACGACAGCCCCAGCATTTT.

The chain carries TRBV11-3 and TRBJ1-3, with no clear D. V lost 5 bases, J lost 3 bases, and 17 bases lay in between. CDR3 size: 16 residues. Per the germline V gene, CDR1 is SGHNT and CDR2 is YENEEA. The CDR3 protein is CASSPNNLGFGNTIYF. CDR3 sequence (DNA): TGTGCCAGCAGCCCAAATAATTTGGGGTTTGGAAACACCATATATTTT.

This chain joins TRBV7-6 and TRBJ2-7; 8 nucleotides agree with TRBD1. CDR3 length: 15 residues. Per germline, CDR1 SGHVS and CDR2 FNYEAQ. With 5 bases clipped from V and 2 bases from J, the junction kept 8 bases outside the gene matches. Written as DNA, the CDR3 is TGTGCCAGCAGCCGTGGACAGGGCGCCCCCTACGAGCAGTACTTC. This gives the protein CASSRGQGAPYEQYF.

The V gene is TRBV11-3, the J gene TRBJ2-1; TRBD2 agrees at 7 bases. J gave up 4 bases and V 3 bases, and 6 bases lay outside the gene matches. CDR3 length: 15 residues. Germline lookup yields CDR1 SGHNT and CDR2 YENEEA. CDR3 bases: TGTGCCAGCAGCTTGTCTAGCGGCGGATACAATGAGCAGTTCTTC. Translating it yields CASSLSSGGYNEQFF. Full variable domain (rest looked up from reference TRBV11-3 and TRBJ2-1): EAGVVQSPRYKIIEKKQPVAFWCNPISGHNTLYWYLQNLGQGPELLIRYENEEAVDDSQLPKDRFSAERLKGVDSTLKIQPAELGDSAVYLCASSLSSGGYNEQFFGPGTRLTVL.

The J gene is TRBJ1-1, the V gene TRBV6-8; no firm D call. The V end lost 8 bases, the J end lost 1 base, and 11 bases lay between the germline ends. This CDR3 contains 13 residues. CDR1 and CDR2 from the germline V gene are MNHGY and SAAAGT. The CDR3 sequence: CASARVPNTEAFF. The DNA for the CDR3 is TGTGCCAGCGCCCGGGTCCCGAACACTGAAGCTTTCTTT.

The chain combines TRBV28 with TRBJ1-6; no clear D gene. V lost 6 bases and J lost 7, with 13 bases in between. Germline assignment: CDR1 MDHEN and CDR2 SYDVKM. The CDR3 has 14 amino acids. The CDR3 nucleotides read TGTGCCAGCAGCCCCCCATCGACGAATTCACCCCTCCACTTT. As protein: CASSPPSTNSPLHF. Variable domain in full (rest from reference TRBV28 and TRBJ1-6): DVKVTQSSRYLVKRTGEKVFLECVQDMDHENMFWYRQDPGLGLRLIYFSYDVKMKEKGDIPEGYSVSREKKERFSLILESASTNQTSMYLCASSPPSTNSPLHFGNGTRLTVT.

J is TRBJ2-7 and V is TRBV28, with 9 positions matching TRBD1. V dropped 5 bases and J dropped 3; count of bases not matched to a gene: 2. The CDR3 sequence is 13 residues long. The germline V gene encodes CDR1 MDHEN and CDR2 SYDVKM. This chain's CDR3 is CASSPGQGYEQYF. As DNA, the CDR3 is TGTGCCAGCAGTCCGGGACAGGGCTACGAGCAGTACTTC.

The genes are TRBV11-3 and TRBJ2-7; D unclear. This CDR3 comprises 15 residues. Germline V CDR1 and CDR2: SGHNT, YENEEA. Trimming took off 0 bases at V and 0 bases at J, with 9 bases between the two ends. The CDR3 nucleotides are TGTGCCAGCAGCTTAGAACATGCCTCCTCCTACGAGCAGTACTTC. Protein: CASSLEHASSYEQYF. Looking up the rest from reference TRBV11-3 and TRBJ2-7 gives the full variable domain: EAGVVQSPRYKIIEKKQPVAFWCNPISGHNTLYWYLQNLGQGPELLIRYENEEAVDDSQLPKDRFSAERLKGVDSTLKIQPAELGDSAVYLCASSLEHASSYEQYFGPGTRLTVT.

The rearrangement joins TRBV14 to TRBJ1-1; D remains unclear. Trimming pared 3 bases from V and 7 bases from J, leaving 9 bases between. CDR3 length equals 12 residues. Germline V gene sequence: CDR1 SGHDN, CDR2 FVKESK. For the CDR3, the DNA is TGTGCCAGCAGCCAGGGCAGGTTTGAAGCTTTCTTT. It codes for CASSQGRFEAFF.

This clone was found once. The chain carries TRBV5-1 and TRBJ1-5, with 7 bases identical to TRBD1. CDR3 length: 15 residues. Germline CDR1 SGHRS, CDR2 YFSETQ. The junction had 2 bases not matched to a gene; V was cut back by 0 bases and J by 2 bases. The CDR3 DNA is TGCGCCAGCAGCTTGGGGACAGGCCGCAATCAGCCCCAGCATTTT. As protein: CASSLGTGRNQPQHF.

This chain connects TRBV18 to TRBJ1-1, with TRBD1 identical over 8 bases. Germline V gene data show CDR1 as KGHSH and CDR2 as LQKENI. Losses at the gene ends were 6 bases for V and 4 bases for J; bases not matched to a gene: 4. The CDR3 is 13 amino acids. The CDR3 loop is CASSPTGGTEAFF. In nucleotides, the CDR3 is TGTGCCAGCTCTCCTACAGGGGGCACTGAAGCTTTCTTT.

The chain carries TRBV11-3 and TRBJ2-3; D unclear. The CDR3 totals 15 residues. V lost 2 bases and J lost 3, with 12 bases in between. Germline-derived CDR1 and CDR2 are SGHNT and YENEEA. The CDR3 region has the DNA TGTGCCAGCAGCTTATCCAGGCCGGAGACAGATACGCAGTATTTT. This translates into CASSLSRPETDTQYF.

V usage is TRBV14 and J usage is TRBJ1-1; D not resolved. The CDR3 totals 14 residues. Trimming pared 3 bases from V and 1 base from J, leaving 9 bases between. The V gene's germline CDR1 is SGHDN and CDR2 FVKESK. The CDR3 nucleotides read TGTGCCAGCAGCCATCTGACCCCGAACACTGAAGCTTTCTTT. Protein sequence: CASSHLTPNTEAFF.

This sequence joins TRBV6-8 and TRBJ1-2; D is uncertain. The V end was cut by 6 bases, the J end by 6 bases, with 11 bases between. CDR1 is MNHGY and CDR2 is SAAAGT in the germline V gene. The CDR3 totals 12 residues. Here the CDR3 reads CASRRELNGYTF. The CDR3 DNA follows: TGTGCCAGCAGGAGGGAGTTGAATGGCTACACCTTC.

The gene calls are TRBV19 and TRBJ1-3; D is uncertain. The germline CDR1 and CDR2 sequences are LNHDA and SQIVND (reference sequence). The CDR3 totals 14 residues. V lost 7 bases and J lost 8, with 18 bases in between. The CDR3 DNA follows: TGTGCCAGTAATACATGGCCCCGGGCGGACACCATATATTTT. Translation gives CASNTWPRADTIYF.

V gene TRBV19 combines with J gene TRBJ2-3; TRBD2 agrees at 8 bases. Germline trimming cut 10 bases from V and 6 bases from J; bases unmatched to any gene: 6. Per germline, CDR1 LNHDA and CDR2 SQIVND (reference sequence). The CDR3 runs 12 residues. For the CDR3, the DNA is TGTGCCACCGGGGGGGTTTGGGATACGCAGTATTTT. As protein: CATGGVWDTQYF.

This clone was seen just once. V is TRBV6-7 and J is TRBJ1-2, with TRBD1 as a possible D gene (5 bases). TRBV6-7 is an ORF, and what it does is uncertain. V dropped 2 bases and J dropped 0 bases, with 7 bases sitting between them. The CDR3 length is 14 residues. As DNA, the CDR3 is TGTGCCAGCAGTTACAGACAGACTAACTATGGCTACACCTTC. Translated, it gives CASSYRQTNYGYTF.

This clone occurred a few times. This chain joins TRBV15 and TRBJ2-1; 11 bases fit TRBD1. From germline, CDR1 is LNHNV and CDR2 YYDKDF (reference sequence). CDR3 length: 16 amino acids. After removal of 0 bases from V and 2 bases from J, the junction contained 0 bases not matched to a gene. The CDR3 sequence: CATSREGQGAYNEQFF. In DNA form, the CDR3 reads TGTGCCACCAGCAGAGAGGGACAGGGGGCCTACAATGAGCAGTTCTTC.

J is TRBJ2-7 and V is TRBV6-8; 8 bases fit TRBD1. The trim removed 4 bases at V and 4 bases at J, leaving 9 bases unmatched. CDR3 length equals 15 residues. Germline V CDR1 and CDR2: MNHGY, SAAAGT. CDR3 in DNA: TGTGCCAGCAGTTCTCGGGGCAGGGGGCAGTACGAGCAGTACTTC. Protein product: CASSSRGRGQYEQYF.

The chain joins TRBV6-8 to TRBJ1-4; 11 bases are shared with TRBD1. With V trimmed by 0 bases and J by 7 bases, 7 bases remained unmatched. This CDR3 is built from 17 residues. Germline CDR1 and CDR2: MNHGY and SAAAGT. The CDR3 reads CASSYSIPGQGVEKLFF. CDR3 in DNA: TGTGCCAGCAGTTACTCGATCCCGGGACAGGGGGTTGAAAAACTGTTTTTT.